These T cell receptor beta chains were read from a single sample in a study of blood T cell repertoires in COVID-19. TCRdb's table, derived via immunoSEQ multiplex PCR, lists solely in-frame clones and lacks some. Of about 170,000 clones in the sample, approximately 87% were seen once. Sequences were obtained from PBMCs or T cells enriched from blood (not recorded which). The receptors were gathered from a woman in her 50s who had recovered from COVID-19. CDR3s leave out the opening cysteine and the closing phenylalanine or tryptophan. The order of the fields is V gene, J gene, CDR3 length, CDR3 protein.

V: TRBV12-3/TRBV12-4
J: TRBJ2-5
length: 11
CDR3: ASSWGPGETQY

V: TRBV7-9
J: TRBJ1-1
length: 13
CDR3: ASSLGGLPNTEAF

V: TRBV7-7
J: TRBJ2-5
length: 16
CDR3: ASSLALLAGPPQETQY

V: TRBV5-1
J: TRBJ2-1
length: 13
CDR3: ASSWTSGMYNEQF

V: TRBV7-8
J: TRBJ1-2
length: 11
CDR3: ASSLVGQYGYT

V: TRBV7-2
J: TRBJ1-2
length: 12
CDR3: ASSLGWALYGYT

V: TRBV9
J: TRBJ1-2
length: 14
CDR3: ASSAVRAGPPTGYT

V: TRBV19
J: TRBJ2-1
length: 12
CDR3: ASRGGLEVDEQF

V: TRBV11-2
J: TRBJ2-2
length: 14
CDR3: ASSLDRTAGTGELF

V: TRBV11-3
J: TRBJ1-4
length: 12
CDR3: ASSGDRDNEKLF

V: TRBV28
J: TRBJ1-4
length: 12
CDR3: ASSLAPQQGKLF

V: TRBV9
J: TRBJ2-3
length: 14
CDR3: ASSGDLARSTDTQY

V: TRBV28
J: TRBJ1-5
length: 14
CDR3: ASSRGGGRGNQPQH

V: TRBV7-9
J: TRBJ1-2
length: 15
CDR3: ASSLGLTRDSVYGYT

V: TRBV28
J: TRBJ2-5
length: 11
CDR3: ASAPGQDGTQY

V: TRBV20-1
J: TRBJ1-2
length: 9
CDR3: SAHTIDGYT

V: TRBV7-2
J: TRBJ1-3
length: 13
CDR3: ASSLTGSAGNTIY

V: TRBV5-1
J: TRBJ1-3
length: 12
CDR3: ASSSGALGNTIY

V: TRBV28
J: TRBJ1-2
length: 13
CDR3: ASSYPGQGALGYT

V: TRBV5-6
J: TRBJ2-1
length: 10
CDR3: ASSPGVNEQF

V: TRBV7-9
J: TRBJ2-6
length: 11
CDR3: AGKTGMANVLT

V: TRBV9
J: TRBJ1-3
length: 16
CDR3: ASSVEADTRISGNTIY

V: TRBV7-2
J: TRBJ1-3
length: 14
CDR3: ASSNRQGSSGNTIY

V: TRBV18
J: TRBJ1-5
length: 12
CDR3: ASSPGGGGQPQH

V: TRBV21-1
J: TRBJ1-5
length: 16
CDR3: ASSKVGCPSSTNQPQH

V: TRBV7-9
J: TRBJ2-3
length: 12
CDR3: ASSLGRGTDTQY

V: TRBV9
J: TRBJ2-3
length: 14
CDR3: ASSGSLKGGPDTQY

V: TRBV24-1
J: TRBJ2-5
length: 13
CDR3: ATGGGLGVQETQY

V: TRBV13
J: TRBJ2-2
length: 12
CDR3: ASSLGGGTGELF

V: TRBV28
J: TRBJ2-5
length: 13
CDR3: ASSRARQEKETQY

V: TRBV18
J: TRBJ1-4
length: 13
CDR3: ASSPAGTGVEKLF

V: TRBV28
J: TRBJ1-1
length: 10
CDR3: ASSLLSREAF

V: TRBV15
J: TRBJ1-5
length: 13
CDR3: ATSRGGSNNQPQH

V: TRBV10-1
J: TRBJ1-2
length: 10
CDR3: ASSEDSYGYT

V: TRBV24-1
J: TRBJ2-1
length: 10
CDR3: ATSTGYNEQF

V: TRBV9
J: TRBJ1-3
length: 18
CDR3: ASSGRPGQGREGSGNTIY

V: TRBV27
J: TRBJ2-6
length: 13
CDR3: ASSFGGVGANVLT

V: TRBV16
J: TRBJ1-2
length: 11
CDR3: ASSHNREYGYT

V: TRBV2
J: TRBJ1-5
length: 12
CDR3: ASSEGGANQPQH

V: TRBV7-9
J: TRBJ2-3
length: 11
CDR3: ASSLVTTDTQY

V: TRBV29-1
J: TRBJ1-4
length: 12
CDR3: SAAPGETNEKLF

V: TRBV3-1/TRBV3-2
J: TRBJ1-1
length: 12
CDR3: ASSPWGGNTEAF

V: TRBV5-6
J: TRBJ1-3
length: 12
CDR3: ASSFVGAGNTIY

V: TRBV19
J: TRBJ1-4
length: 12
CDR3: ASRVTATNEKLF

V: TRBV10-1
J: TRBJ1-3
length: 12
CDR3: ASSRDSSGNTIY

V: TRBV13
J: TRBJ1-1
length: 11
CDR3: ASSPPGGTEAF

V: TRBV5-1
J: TRBJ2-2
length: 15
CDR3: ASRHAARAGGSGELF

V: TRBV4-1
J: TRBJ1-4
length: 14
CDR3: ASSQDAASANEKLF

V: TRBV7-2
J: TRBJ1-5
length: 12
CDR3: ASSGQPSKEPQH

V: TRBV28
J: TRBJ1-4
length: 12
CDR3: ASSGPGSGEKLF

V: TRBV7-2
J: TRBJ1-5
length: 12
CDR3: ASSPVRVEQPQH

V: TRBV15
J: TRBJ1-1
length: 15
CDR3: ATSRAYQNLGGTEAF

V: TRBV12-3/TRBV12-4
J: TRBJ1-1
length: 11
CDR3: ASRPPGGTEAF

V: TRBV6-2/TRBV6-3
J: TRBJ2-1
length: 13
CDR3: ASSYSWSSYNEQF

V: TRBV7-3
J: TRBJ1-1
length: 11
CDR3: ASSPTGNTEAF

V: TRBV7-2
J: TRBJ2-3
length: 12
CDR3: ASSLGALTDTQY

V: TRBV19
J: TRBJ2-4
length: 12
CDR3: ASSPADRENIQY

V: TRBV7-3
J: TRBJ1-1
length: 12
CDR3: ASSLQGGRTEAF

V: TRBV24-1
J: TRBJ1-2
length: 11
CDR3: ATREGAGRGYT

V: TRBV5-6
J: TRBJ2-1
length: 13
CDR3: ASSPLTGQGNEQF